Listed here is a single T cell receptor (beta chain). As yet, its antigen is unknown. Clones were read by immunoSEQ multiplex PCR, and TCRdb kept only the in-frame ones, dropping some. This sample has under 35,000 clones, with about 85% found just once. The data were obtained in a study of T cells in narcolepsy. The overall study: Donors had narcolepsy type 1 or type 2, or were healthy controls. Overall study findings and caveats: Autoreactive clonotypes reportedly recurred in blood of same and different patients, not controls.

Germline CDR1 is MGHRA and CDR2 is YSYEKL. The CDR3 sequence is 14 residues long. The ends were cut back, 4 bases at V and 1 base at J, with 10 bases in the middle. The chain couples TRBV4-1 to TRBJ1-1, with D possibly matching TRBD1 (5 bases). Material for sequencing was CD45RA- memory CD4+ T cells from PBMCs. The sequence was obtained from a human donor with narcolepsy. CDR3 coding DNA: TGCGCCAGCAGCCCCACAACAGGGAACACTGAAGCTTTCTTT. It encodes CASSPTTGNTEAFF.